Below, one T cell receptor (beta chain) is given with its context. The antigen remains unidentified. The PCR made use of 60 Vbeta and 13 Jbeta primers. Only in-frame clones appear in the TCRdb table, and some are missing; sequencing was by immunoSEQ multiplex PCR. The data show roughly 130,000 clones, around 80% seen once. At the time of sampling, donors were nominally healthy, though unrecorded immune exposures were likely. This sample was included in a study of cytomegalovirus exposure and HLA in healthy donors. General study findings and limits: Some V segments (TRBV6-2 and TRBV6-3 among them) were excluded as indistinguishable. TCR beta V segments were, for the most part, productive about 87% or about 30% of the time in an earlier analysis.

V was shortened by 0 bases and J by 7 bases, with 11 bases between the two germline ends. Looked up from germline, CDR1 is SGHKS and CDR2 is YYEKEE (reference sequence). The CDR3 consists of 15 residues. The specimen was PBMCs. The TCR comes from a human donor in good health. The rearrangement joins TRBV5-5 to TRBJ1-6; maybe TRBD1 (5 bases). CDR3 sequence: CASSLDQGGNSPLHF. Written as DNA, the CDR3 is TGTGCCAGCAGCTTGGATCAGGGTGGGAATTCACCCCTCCACTTT.